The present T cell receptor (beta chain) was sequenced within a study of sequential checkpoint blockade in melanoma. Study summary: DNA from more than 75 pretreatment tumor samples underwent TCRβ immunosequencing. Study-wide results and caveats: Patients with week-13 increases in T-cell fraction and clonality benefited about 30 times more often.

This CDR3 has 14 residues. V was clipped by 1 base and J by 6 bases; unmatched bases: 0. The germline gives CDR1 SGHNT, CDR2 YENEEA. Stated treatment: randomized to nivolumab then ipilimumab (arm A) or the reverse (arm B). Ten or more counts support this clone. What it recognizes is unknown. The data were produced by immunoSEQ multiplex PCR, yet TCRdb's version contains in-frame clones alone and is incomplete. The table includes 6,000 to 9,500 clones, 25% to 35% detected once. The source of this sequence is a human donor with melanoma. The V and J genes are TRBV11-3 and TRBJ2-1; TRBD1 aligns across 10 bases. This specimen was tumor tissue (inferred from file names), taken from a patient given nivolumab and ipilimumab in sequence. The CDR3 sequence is CASSLGTGGNEQFF. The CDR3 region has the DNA TGTGCCAGCAGCTTAGGGACAGGGGGCAATGAGCAGTTCTTC.